These 20 T cell receptor beta chains were all obtained from the same sample, sequenced in a study of control samples from healthy donors and cancer patients (dated by TCRdb to 2020 to 2022). The library was obtained by the immunoSEQ multiplex PCR assay. TCRdb retrieved this table from immuneACCESS and kept in-frame rearrangements only. Not all clones are present; in checked studies, unresolved V genes account for under half, and no reason is known for the remainder. A total of 100,000 to 150,000 clones appear in this sample, about 93% of them only once. The top ten clones comprise 2% to 3% of the sample. The sample consisted of blood. The receptor set was obtained from a man aged 18-30 years in good health.

The chain joins TRBV5-6 to TRBJ1-5; the D is unclear. Between the trimmed V and J ends, which lost 6 bases and 2 bases, there was a span of 12 bases. The CDR3 consists of 14 residues. Germline V CDR1 and CDR2: SGHDT, YYEEEE. CDR3 nucleotide sequence: TGTGCCAGCACCGGTTGGGGTGGCAATCAGCCCCAGCATTTT. Encoded protein: CASTGWGGNQPQHF.

This sequence joins TRBV18 and TRBJ2-5, with unresolved D. V shed 2 bases and J shed 0 bases, with 13 bases lying between them. The germline V gene encodes CDR1 KGHSH and CDR2 LQKENI. This CDR3 has 16 amino acids. CDR3 in amino acids: CASSPMGGQYQETQYF. In nucleotides, the CDR3 is TGTGCCAGCTCACCAATGGGTGGGCAGTACCAAGAGACCCAGTACTTC.

This chain's CDR3 is CASTPSGRPEAQYF. Here the CDR3 DNA reads TGTGCCAGCACCCCAAGCGGGAGGCCCGAGGCGCAGTATTTT. The rearrangement links TRBV9 to TRBJ2-3; TRBD2 aligns across 9 bases. V was pared by 6 bases and J by 10 bases, with 12 bases of the junction left unmatched. From germline, CDR1 is SGDLS and CDR2 YYNGEE. CDR3 length: 14 amino acids.

The chain is built from TRBV5-6 and TRBJ2-1, with D perhaps assigned TRBD1 or TRBD2 (5 bases each). Germline V gene sequence: CDR1 SGHDT, CDR2 YYEEEE. The CDR3 length is 16 residues. V shed 1 base and J shed 0 bases, with 11 bases lying between them. The CDR3 loop reads CASSLMGVSSYNEQFF. CDR3 DNA sequence: TGTGCCAGCAGCTTGATGGGGGTGAGCTCCTACAATGAGCAGTTCTTC. Variable domain in full (rest from reference TRBV5-6 and TRBJ2-1): DAGVTQSPTHLIKTRGQQVTLRCSPKSGHDTVSWYQQALGQGPQFIFQYYEEEERQRGNFPDRFSGHQFPNYSSELNVNALLLGDSALYLCASSLMGVSSYNEQFFGPGTRLTVL.

This clone was detected only once. The rearrangement links TRBV5-1 to TRBJ2-1; TRBD2 matches at 7 bases. The germline gives CDR1 SGHRS, CDR2 YFSETQ. J gave up 6 bases and V 0 bases, and 3 bases lay outside the gene matches. CDR3 length: 14 amino acids. CDR3 region: CASSLAGRANEQFF. CDR3 nucleotide sequence: TGCGCCAGCAGCTTGGCAGGGAGGGCCAATGAGCAGTTCTTC.

This chain links TRBV27 with TRBJ1-2; the D gene is possibly TRBD1 (6 bases). V lost 11 bases and J lost 3, with 19 bases in between. The length of the CDR3 is 14 residues. Germline V lookup: CDR1 MNHEY, CDR2 SMNVEV (reference sequence). This chain's CDR3 is CAVAAREGDYGYTF. DNA of the CDR3: TGTGCCGTAGCCGCCCGGGAGGGGGACTATGGCTACACCTTC.

V usage is TRBV5-5 and J usage is TRBJ1-2; unclear D gene. Trimming took off 1 base at V and 6 bases at J, with 7 bases between the two ends. The CDR3 spans 12 residues. Germline CDR1 reads SGHKS; CDR2 reads YYEKEE (reference sequence). The CDR3 DNA reads TGTGCCAGCAGCTTGCGGAGGGATGGCTACACCTTC. Translated: CASSLRRDGYTF.

The chain couples TRBV28 to TRBJ1-1, with D possibly being TRBD1 (6 bases). V was trimmed by 5 bases and J by 8 bases, leaving 18 bases between them. The CDR3 extends over 14 amino acids. Germline CDR1 reads MDHEN; CDR2 reads SYDVKM. CDR3 DNA sequence: TGTGCCAGCAGTACTTGGGGGGGGGCGTCGGAAGCTTTCTTT. The encoded protein is CASSTWGGASEAFF.

DNA of the CDR3: TGTGCCAGCAGCCAAGCACAGAGCAATTCACCCCTCCACTTT. Amino acids: CASSQAQSNSPLHF. The chain recombines TRBV3-1 (or the pseudogene TRBV3-2) with TRBJ1-6; no definite D call. This CDR3 has 14 residues. Germline V gene sequence: CDR1 LGHDT, CDR2 YNNKEL (reference sequence). V shed 1 base and J shed 7 bases, with 8 bases lying between them.

This clone was detected once. This chain uses TRBV29-1 with TRBJ2-1; D may be TRBD1 or TRBD2 (6 bases each). Trimming removed 7 bases at V and 8 bases at J, with 18 bases between. Germline V gene lookup returns CDR1 SQVTM and CDR2 ANQGSEA. The CDR3 length is 13 residues. The CDR3 region has the DNA TGCAGCGCCCTAGCACAGGGAGGCGATGAGCAGTTCTTC. The encoded protein is CSALAQGGDEQFF.

The V gene is TRBV19, the J gene TRBJ1-5, with D perhaps TRBD1 (5 bases). Germline CDR1 reads LNHDA; CDR2 reads SQIVND (reference sequence). Deletions cut 6 bases from V and 2 bases from J, with 14 bases between. The CDR3 is 15 amino acids. The CDR3 reads CASRISGGGNQPQHF. The CDR3, as DNA: TGTGCCAGTAGAATTTCGGGGGGAGGCAATCAGCCCCAGCATTTT.

The rearrangement uses TRBV9 and TRBJ1-5, with 9 bases that match TRBD1. Germline loops: CDR1 SGDLS, CDR2 YYNGEE. The CDR3 sequence is 14 residues long. V was clipped by 2 bases and J by 6 bases; unmatched bases: 3. Here the CDR3 DNA reads TGTGCCAGCAGCGTGGACAGGGGAAGTCAGCCCCAGCATTTT. As protein: CASSVDRGSQPQHF.

This chain joins TRBV30 and TRBJ2-7; tentative D call: TRBD2 (6 bases). The V gene's germline CDR1 is GTSNPN and CDR2 SVGIG (reference sequence). This CDR3 has 17 amino acids. The CDR3 sequence is CAWSATTLLAKSRRWCV. CDR3 sequence (DNA): TGTGCCTGGAGTGCAACGACCCTACTAGCAAAGAGCCGTAGGTGGTGCGTC.

The V and J genes are TRBV5-1 and TRBJ1-2, with 8 bases matching TRBD1. This CDR3 has 15 residues. V was pared by 4 bases and J by 2 bases, with 7 bases of the junction left unmatched. CDR1 SGHRS and CDR2 YFSETQ come from the germline V gene. The CDR3 nucleotides are TGCGCCAGCAGCGCAGGACAGGGTTACAACTATGGCTACACCTTC. It is translated as CASSAGQGYNYGYTF. The full variable domain, with the rest looked up from reference TRBV5-1 and TRBJ1-2, is KAGVTQTPRYLIKTRGQQVTLSCSPISGHRSVSWYQQTPGQGLQFLFEYFSETQRNKGNFPGRFSGRQFSNSRSEMNVSTLELGDSALYLCASSAGQGYNYGYTFGSGTRLTVV.

The rearrangement joins TRBV2 to TRBJ2-3, with 12 bases aligning to TRBD2. This CDR3 spans 17 amino acids. Germline V CDR1 and CDR2: SNHLY, FYNNEI. Trimming cost V 3 bases and J 6 bases; bases outside gene matches: 10. CDR3 sequence (DNA): TGTGCCAGCAGTGAGTTCCCTAGCGGGAGGGCCAAGGATACGCAGTATTTT. As protein: CASSEFPSGRAKDTQYF.

V is TRBV5-8 and J is TRBJ2-1; maybe TRBD1 (5 bases). Germline-derived CDR1 and CDR2 are SGHTS and YDEGEE. The CDR3 has 17 amino acids. The ends were cut back, 4 bases at V and 5 bases at J, with 22 bases in the middle. The CDR3 loop is CASSPEQGDASDNEQFF. In DNA form, the CDR3 reads TGTGCCAGCAGCCCCGAGCAGGGCGACGCTTCCGACAATGAGCAGTTCTTC. Looking up the rest from reference TRBV5-8 and TRBJ2-1 gives the full variable domain: EAGVTQSPTHLIKTRGQQATLRCSPISGHTSVYWYQQALGLGLQFLLWYDEGEERNRGNFPPRFSGRQFPNYSSELNVNALELEDSALYLCASSPEQGDASDNEQFFGPGTRLTVL.

This chain links TRBV5-1 with TRBJ1-3; D not resolved. CDR1 and CDR2 (germline): SGHRS, YFSETQ. Trimming took 0 bases from V and 4 from J, leaving 8 bases between them. This CDR3 is built from 14 residues. The CDR3 spells CASSLGGNGNTIYF. DNA for the CDR3: TGCGCCAGCAGCTTGGGAGGGAACGGAAACACCATATATTTT.

J is TRBJ1-5 and V is TRBV2; D remains unclear. Trimming removed 5 bases from V and 0 bases from J, with 8 bases in between. CDR1 is SNHLY, CDR2 FYNNEI, per germline. This CDR3 has 14 residues. The DNA of the CDR3 is TGTGCCAGCAGTCTGGGATTTAGCAATCAGCCCCAGCATTTT. It is translated as CASSLGFSNQPQHF.

This clone came up once. The V call is TRBV19, the J call TRBJ2-1; 7 bases line up with TRBD2. V lost 6 bases, J lost 8 bases, and 10 bases stayed unmatched. Looked up from germline, CDR1 is LNHDA and CDR2 is SQIVND (reference sequence). The CDR3 is 14 residues long. The CDR3 loop reads CASRREGLEDEQFF. As DNA, the CDR3 is TGTGCCAGTAGGAGGGAGGGCCTAGAGGATGAGCAGTTCTTC.

This rearrangement joins TRBV9 to TRBJ1-1; D is undetermined. Germline V gene lookup returns CDR1 SGDLS and CDR2 YYNGEE. The CDR3 has 14 amino acids. V lost 3 bases, J lost 7 bases, and 16 bases lay in between. As DNA, the CDR3 is TGTGCCAGCAGCGCCATGGAGCGACCGGGTGAAGCTTTCTTT. It specifies CASSAMERPGEAFF.